The 28 T cell receptor beta chains below were found in one sample sequenced in a study of cytomegalovirus exposure and HLA in healthy donors. PCR was performed using 60 Vbeta and 13 Jbeta primers. Sequencing used immunoSEQ multiplex PCR; TCRdb keeps in-frame clones, though not all of them. The repertoire has some 140,000 clones, about 61% of them found once; the top ten carry approximately 2.5%. The sequencing sample was made of PBMCs. Receptors were obtained from a woman aged 40 to 50 in good health and CMV-seronegative.

The chain links TRBV27 to TRBJ2-3; a possible D gene is TRBD2 (5 bases). Germline loops: CDR1 MNHEY, CDR2 SMNVEV (reference sequence). Trimming pared 3 bases from V and 0 bases from J, leaving 10 bases between. The CDR3 has 15 residues. The CDR3 nucleotides are TGTGCCAGCAGTTTCCTAGAGGGAAGCACAGATACGCAGTATTTT. This sequence encodes CASSFLEGSTDTQYF.

The CDR3: CASSSQGLAGGPSTGELFF. DNA of the CDR3: TGTGCCAGCAGTTCGCAGGGACTAGCGGGGGGGCCCTCCACCGGGGAGCTGTTTTTT. The rearrangement joins TRBV28 to TRBJ2-2, with 16 positions matching TRBD2. The junction had 9 bases not matched to a gene; V was cut back by 4 bases and J by 4 bases. In germline, CDR1 is MDHEN, CDR2 SYDVKM. CDR3 length: 19 amino acids.

The table lists this clone with a few counts. V usage is TRBV5-4 and J usage is TRBJ1-2; 10 bases align to TRBD1. The junction had 5 bases not matched to a gene; V was cut back by 0 bases and J by 6 bases. Per the germline V gene, CDR1 is SGHNT and CDR2 is YYREEE (reference sequence). This CDR3 comprises 15 residues. The CDR3 reads CASSLATGGADGYTF. Here the CDR3 DNA reads TGTGCCAGCAGCTTGGCGACAGGGGGCGCGGATGGCTACACCTTC.

This clone was observed a few times. Different DNA sequences within this sample yield the same CDR3. This rearrangement joins TRBV18 to TRBJ1-1; unclear D gene. The germline CDR1 and CDR2 sequences are KGHSH and LQKENI. V gave up 1 base and J gave up 1 base, with 4 bases separating them. The CDR3 sequence is 13 residues long. The CDR3 DNA reads as TGTGCCAGCTCACCACGGGCGAACACTGAAGCTTTCTTT. Residues: CASSPRANTEAFF.

This chain uses TRBV7-2 with TRBJ1-1; TRBD1 matches 7 bases. The ends lost 1 base at V and 4 bases at J; junction bases unmatched: 6. Germline CDR1 SGHTA, CDR2 FQGNSA. The CDR3 is 15 amino acids. In DNA, the CDR3 is TGTGCCAGCAGCTTAGTGGAGACAGGGTTCACTGAAGCTTTCTTT. Protein sequence: CASSLVETGFTEAFF.

In its sample, this clone was seen once. This chain links TRBV6-1 with TRBJ2-7; 8 bases line up with TRBD1. Germline V gives CDR1 MNHNS, CDR2 SASEGT. The V and J ends lost 6 bases and 3 bases, in that order; junction bases with no gene match: 7. The CDR3 has 14 amino acids. The CDR3 loop is CASRAGTGVYEQYF. CDR3 sequence (DNA): TGTGCCAGCAGGGCCGGGACAGGAGTCTACGAGCAGTACTTC.

The chain recombines TRBV30 with TRBJ1-2, with TRBD1 matching over 7 bases. V was pared by 3 bases and J by 8 bases, with 9 bases of the junction left unmatched. The CDR3 contains 13 residues. Per the germline V gene, CDR1 is GTSNPN and CDR2 is SVGIG (reference sequence). CDR3 in amino acids: CAWRQTGRSGYTF. CDR3 nucleotides: TGTGCCTGGAGACAGACAGGGCGATCGGGCTACACCTTC.

This chain connects TRBV5-4 to TRBJ2-2; 7 positions match TRBD1. Germline assignment: CDR1 SGHNT and CDR2 YYREEE (reference sequence). This CDR3 comprises 16 residues. V gave up 2 bases and J gave up 3 bases; unmatched junction bases: 7. The CDR3, as DNA: TGTGCCAGCAGCTTTGTGCGGACAGGATACACCGGGGAGCTGTTTTTT. Its protein product is CASSFVRTGYTGELFF.

This clone was picked up a small number of times. This chain links TRBV9 with TRBJ2-1; 7 bases are shared with TRBD2. This CDR3 contains 18 residues. J lost 5 bases, V lost 2 bases, and 16 bases had no gene match. The germline CDR1 and CDR2 sequences are SGDLS and YYNGEE. The CDR3, as DNA: TGTGCCAGCAGCGTTACCGCCAGAAGCGGGGCAAGGGACAATGAGCAGTTCTTC. This sequence encodes CASSVTARSGARDNEQFF.

This chain connects TRBV19 to TRBJ2-3; 10 bases line up with TRBD2. The CDR3 consists of 14 residues. Trimming took 5 bases from V and 7 from J; bases not matched to a gene: 6. Germline-derived CDR1 and CDR2 are LNHDA and SQIVND (reference sequence). Here the CDR3 reads CASSGLAGDYTQYF. The CDR3 coding sequence is TGTGCCAGTAGTGGCCTAGCGGGGGACTATACGCAGTATTTT. Full variable domain (rest looked up from reference TRBV19 and TRBJ2-3): DGGITQSPKYLFRKEGQNVTLSCEQNLNHDAMYWYRQDPGQGLRLIYYSQIVNDFQKGDIAEGYSVSREKKESFPLTVTSAQKNPTAFYLCASSGLAGDYTQYFGPGTRLTVL.

The V gene is TRBV18, the J gene TRBJ1-2, with TRBD1 as a possible D gene (6 bases). V lost 3 bases to trimming and J lost 8 bases, with 16 bases between them. CDR1 is KGHSH, CDR2 LQKENI, per germline. This CDR3 region has 14 residues. CDR3: CASSPPNRVTGYTF. DNA of the CDR3: TGTGCCAGCTCACCTCCGAACAGGGTCACAGGCTACACCTTC.

The chain carries TRBV5-1 and TRBJ1-5; TRBD1 is a possible D gene (6 bases). This CDR3 region has 14 residues. The germline V and J ends were trimmed by 4 bases and 3 bases, with 11 bases remaining between them. Germline values: CDR1 SGHRS, CDR2 YFSETQ. This chain's CDR3 is CASSAGDTNQPQHF. CDR3 nucleotide sequence: TGCGCCAGCAGCGCAGGGGATACCAATCAGCCCCAGCATTTT. Using reference TRBV5-1 and TRBJ1-5 for the parts outside the CDR3, the full variable domain is KAGVTQTPRYLIKTRGQQVTLSCSPISGHRSVSWYQQTPGQGLQFLFEYFSETQRNKGNFPGRFSGRQFSNSRSEMNVSTLELGDSALYLCASSAGDTNQPQHFGDGTRLSIL.

The V call is TRBV5-1, the J call TRBJ2-5; 12 bases are a match to TRBD2. CDR1 is SGHRS and CDR2 is YFSETQ in the germline V gene. This CDR3 contains 17 residues. V shed 0 bases and J 4 bases; nucleotides not matched to a gene: 7. The CDR3 reads CASSLAGLAGTGETQYF. The CDR3 nucleotides are TGCGCCAGCAGCTTGGCCGGACTAGCGGGGACGGGAGAGACCCAGTACTTC.

The chain combines TRBV28 with TRBJ1-4, with D perhaps matching TRBD1 (6 bases). This CDR3 has 16 residues. V dropped 4 bases and J dropped 2 bases, with 14 bases sitting between them. The germline V gene encodes CDR1 MDHEN and CDR2 SYDVKM. The CDR3 coding sequence is TGTGCCAGCAGTTCATACACAGGGAGTACTAATGAAAAACTGTTTTTT. This gives the protein CASSSYTGSTNEKLFF.

This sequence joins TRBV5-4 and TRBJ1-4; 8 nucleotides agree with TRBD1. In germline, CDR1 is SGHNT, CDR2 YYREEE (reference sequence). The CDR3 contains 17 residues. J gave up 6 bases and V 1 base, and 11 bases lay outside the gene matches. The CDR3 sequence is CASSLSLGQGGDEKLFF. The CDR3 DNA sequence: TGTGCCAGCAGCTTGAGTCTAGGACAGGGAGGAGATGAAAAACTGTTTTTT.

This rearrangement joins TRBV7-2 to TRBJ2-3; D is possibly TRBD2 (6 bases). V lost 5 bases to trimming and J lost 1 base, with 13 bases between them. This CDR3 region has 15 residues. Per germline, CDR1 SGHTA and CDR2 FQGNSA. The DNA of the CDR3 is TGTGCCAGCAGCCCCCAGGGCGGGGGCACAGATACGCAGTATTTT. It encodes CASSPQGGGTDTQYF.

This rearrangement joins TRBV5-4 to TRBJ2-5; TRBD2 matches at 7 bases. J was trimmed by 4 bases and V by 3 bases; bases with no gene match: 9. Germline CDR1 and CDR2: SGHNT and YYREEE (reference sequence). The CDR3 is made up of 15 amino acids. The DNA of the CDR3 is TGTGCCAGCAGCTCTTGGAGTGGGGAGGGAGAGACCCAGTACTTC. Translating it yields CASSSWSGEGETQYF.

This clone showed up just a few times. The chain uses TRBV5-1 and TRBJ2-7; 10 bases match TRBD2. The V segment lost 5 bases and the J segment 3 bases; nucleotides outside the gene matches: 8. From germline, CDR1 is SGHRS and CDR2 YFSETQ. The CDR3 covers 15 residues. CDR3 sequence (DNA): TGCGCCAGCAGGAGGGATAGCGGGGGGTACTACGAGCAGTACTTC. Translation gives CASRRDSGGYYEQYF.

The gene calls are TRBV7-3 and TRBJ2-1, with D perhaps TRBD2 (6 bases). The V end was cut by 2 bases, the J end by 5 bases, with 16 bases between. Germline V gives CDR1 SGHTA, CDR2 FQGTGA. This CDR3 has 16 amino acids. The CDR3 loop reads CASSLGVGRYDNEQFF. The CDR3 DNA reads TGTGCCAGCAGCTTAGGGGTTGGGAGGTACGACAATGAGCAGTTCTTC.

In DNA form, the CDR3 reads TGCGCCAGCAGCCCTACCCCGACAGGGGTTGTTTCACCCCTCCACTTT. Protein: CASSPTPTGVVSPLHF. The chain is built from TRBV5-1 and TRBJ1-6; TRBD1 matches at 8 bases. V gave up 4 bases and J gave up 9 bases; unmatched junction bases: 12. The CDR3 consists of 16 residues. Germline values: CDR1 SGHRS, CDR2 YFSETQ.

This clone occurred a few times. Other DNA sequences within the sample encode an identical CDR3. The chain uses TRBV5-4 and TRBJ1-6; maybe TRBD1 (5 bases). Per germline, CDR1 SGHNT and CDR2 YYREEE (reference sequence). V was trimmed by 4 bases and J by 0 bases, leaving 8 bases between them. This CDR3 contains 15 residues. CDR3 in DNA: TGTGCCAGCAGCCTAGACAGCTCCTATAATTCACCCCTCCACTTT. Encoded protein: CASSLDSSYNSPLHF.

The V gene is TRBV11-2, the J gene TRBJ2-2, with TRBD1 matching over 8 bases. The germline CDR1 and CDR2 sequences are SGHAT and FQNNGV. CDR3 length: 15 amino acids. V was clipped by 5 bases and J by 7 bases; unmatched bases: 9. The CDR3 coding sequence is TGTGCCAGCAGCCCGCGGACAGGGAAGCACGGGGAGCTGTTTTTT. Translated: CASSPRTGKHGELFF.

The chain joins TRBV10-3 to TRBJ2-7; TRBD1 matches 9 bases. CDR3 length: 17 amino acids. The V gene end was trimmed by 6 bases and the J gene end by 5 bases; junction bases not matched to a gene: 17. Germline CDR1 is ENHRY and CDR2 is SYGVKD. Here the CDR3 reads CAISPSLDGQGTHEQYF. The CDR3 DNA is TGTGCCATCAGCCCCTCCCTCGATGGACAGGGGACCCACGAGCAGTACTTC.

The chain recombines TRBV12-5 with TRBJ2-3, with 12 bases identical to TRBD2. The CDR3 runs to 18 residues. J was trimmed by 0 bases and V by 7 bases; bases with no gene match: 11. Germline V gene data show CDR1 as LGHNT and CDR2 as FRNRAP. CDR3 coding DNA: TGTGCTAGTGTCTTAGGGACTAGCGGGTTCTCTAGCACAGATACGCAGTATTTT. Protein product: CASVLGTSGFSSTDTQYF.

This clone is a singleton in its sample. The rearrangement links TRBV11-2 to TRBJ2-3, with a tentative D call TRBD2 (5 bases). From germline, CDR1 is SGHAT and CDR2 FQNNGV. The ends were cut back, 4 bases at V and 2 bases at J, with 13 bases in the middle. The CDR3 extends over 15 amino acids. This CDR3 is CASSSGEFYTDTQYF. In DNA form, the CDR3 reads TGTGCCAGCAGCTCCGGGGAGTTTTACACAGATACGCAGTATTTT.

This clone appeared a few times. The V gene is TRBV28, the J gene TRBJ2-2; 9 nucleotides agree with TRBD1. With 6 bases clipped from V and 6 bases from J, the junction kept 11 bases outside the gene matches. The CDR3 extends over 16 amino acids. In germline, CDR1 is MDHEN, CDR2 SYDVKM. The CDR3 protein is CASSRRRDRASGELFF. The CDR3 DNA sequence: TGTGCCAGCAGCCGCCGCCGGGACAGGGCGTCCGGGGAGCTGTTTTTT.

The chain joins TRBV5-4 to TRBJ1-6; perhaps TRBD1 as D (6 bases). The CDR3 spans 14 residues. Trimming left V 3 bases short and J 6 bases short, with 10 bases between. CDR1 is SGHNT, CDR2 YYREEE, per germline (reference sequence). As DNA, the CDR3 is TGTGCCAGCAGCTGGCAGGGGACTAATTCACCCCTCCACTTT. Amino acids: CASSWQGTNSPLHF. Drawing the rest from reference TRBV5-4 and TRBJ1-6, the complete variable domain is ETGVTQSPTHLIKTRGQQVTLRCSSQSGHNTVSWYQQALGQGPQFIFQYYREEENGRGNFPPRFSGLQFPNYSSELNVNALELDDSALYLCASSWQGTNSPLHFGNGTRLTVT.

The rearrangement uses TRBV2 and TRBJ1-1; no definite D call. CDR1 SNHLY and CDR2 FYNNEI come from the germline V gene. CDR3 length: 14 amino acids. Trimming stripped 10 bases from V and 5 bases from J, with 20 bases between. This CDR3 is CATQRTRGTTEAFF. The CDR3 region has the DNA TGTGCCACCCAGCGGACCCGGGGAACGACTGAAGCTTTCTTT.